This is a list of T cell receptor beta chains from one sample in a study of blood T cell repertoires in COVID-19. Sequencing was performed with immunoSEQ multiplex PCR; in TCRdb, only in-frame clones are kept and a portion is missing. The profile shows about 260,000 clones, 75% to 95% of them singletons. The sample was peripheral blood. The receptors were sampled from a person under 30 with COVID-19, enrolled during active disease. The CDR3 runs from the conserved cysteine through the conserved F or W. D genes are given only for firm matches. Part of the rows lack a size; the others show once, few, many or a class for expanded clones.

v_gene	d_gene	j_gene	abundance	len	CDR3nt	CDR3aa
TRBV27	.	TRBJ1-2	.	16	TGTGCCAGCAGTCCTTCCCCCCCCCGGGGTTGGGTTGGCTACACCTTC	CASSPSPPRGWVGYTF
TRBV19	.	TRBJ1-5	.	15	TGTGCCAGCAGGGGTCGGGGAAGTAGCAATCAGCCCCAGCATTTT	CASRGRGSSNQPQHF
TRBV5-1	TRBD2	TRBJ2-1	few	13	TGCGCCAGCAGCTCTCAGGGAGGGAATGAGCAGTTCTTC	CASSSQGGNEQFF
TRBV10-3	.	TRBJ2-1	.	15	TGTGCCATCAGTGTAATCGGTAGCTCCTACAATGAGCAGTTCTTC	CAISVIGSSYNEQFF
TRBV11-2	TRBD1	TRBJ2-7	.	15	TGTGCCAGCAGCTTGGCCCGGGACAGTCCCTACGAGCAGTACTTC	CASSLARDSPYEQYF
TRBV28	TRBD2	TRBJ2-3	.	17	TGTGCCAGCAGTTTATTTCCTAGCGGGAGTGGAACAGATACGCAGTATTTT	CASSLFPSGSGTDTQYF
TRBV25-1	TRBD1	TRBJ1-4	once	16	TGTGCCAGCAGTGCCTACGCCGGGACAGATAATGAAAAACTGTTTTTT	CASSAYAGTDNEKLFF
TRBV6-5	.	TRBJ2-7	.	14	TGTGCCAGCAGTACAGGGACATTCCTTTACGAGCAGTACTTC	CASSTGTFLYEQYF
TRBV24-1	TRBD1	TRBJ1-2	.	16	TGTGCCACCAGTGATCCCCTCGAGGCAGGGGGCTGGAGCTACACCTTC	CATSDPLEAGGWSYTF
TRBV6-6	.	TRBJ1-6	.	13	TGTGCCAGCAGTCATCGTGAGAATTCACCCCTCCACTTT	CASSHRENSPLHF
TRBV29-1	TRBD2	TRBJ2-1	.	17	TGCAGCGTTCCAAGGGGGTTAGCGGGAGGGCCTGGGAATGAGCAGTTCTTC	CSVPRGLAGGPGNEQFF
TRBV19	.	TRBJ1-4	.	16	TGTGCCAGTAGTCCGTCCCGGGATCTTTCCCCCGAAAAACTGTTTTTT	CASSPSRDLSPEKLFF
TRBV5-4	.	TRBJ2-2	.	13	TGTGCCAGCAGTTCCAGGGATACCGGGGAGCTGTTTTTT	CASSSRDTGELFF
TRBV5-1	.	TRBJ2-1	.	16	TGCGCCAGCAGCTTGGGAGAAGCGGGTTGGTACAATGAGCAGTTCTTC	CASSLGEAGWYNEQFF
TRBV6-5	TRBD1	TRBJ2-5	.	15	TGTGCCAGCAGTTACGGGACAGGGGCTTGGGAGACCCAGTACTTC	CASSYGTGAWETQYF
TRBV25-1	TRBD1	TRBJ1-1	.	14	TGTGCCAGCGGTGGGACCGGGACAGGGGTGGGTGCTTTCTTT	CASGGTGTGVGAFF
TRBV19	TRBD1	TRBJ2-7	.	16	TGTGCCAGTAGTATAGATCCGTGGGGCAGGGGGAACGAGCAGTACTTC	CASSIDPWGRGNEQYF
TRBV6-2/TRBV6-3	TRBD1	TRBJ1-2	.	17	TGTGCCAGCAGTTACCCCGTCGGGACAGGGAGTCCGGATGGCTACACCTTC	CASSYPVGTGSPDGYTF